This T cell receptor beta chain was observed in a study of cytomegalovirus exposure and HLA in healthy donors. Study outcomes and limitations: Immune exposure data for these donors was limited to CMV serostatus. After further analysis at a later stage, some 15,000 TCR beta sequences were associated with HLA alleles at 0.05 false discovery rate.

With respect to this clone: Its target is not known.

CDR1 is KGHSH, CDR2 LQKENI, per germline. The CDR3 runs 14 residues. Trimming at V came to 6 bases and at J to 3 bases, leaving 7 bases not matched to a gene. Use of 60 Vbeta and 13 Jbeta primers characterized the PCR. Produced via immunoSEQ multiplex PCR; TCRdb's table is partial and in-frame only. The data hold 130,000 or so clones, with approximately 72% observed a single time. V usage is TRBV18 and J usage is TRBJ1-1; the match to TRBD1 covers 7 bases. Sequencing used PBMCs. The source of this sequence is a woman aged 55-69 years in good health and CMV-seronegative. CDR3 sequence: CASSRDQGDTEAFF. Here the CDR3 DNA reads TGTGCCAGCTCGCGAGATCAGGGGGACACTGAAGCTTTCTTT.